A single sample is the source of the 11 T cell receptor beta chains below, sequenced in a study of early T cells in non-severe SARS-CoV-2 infection. TCRdb independently ran MiXCR on the 5' RACE reads; one entry per CDR3 protein. The table has over 95,000 distinct CDR3 sequences, roughly 17% seen once. Sequenced sample: whole blood. Receptors originate from an adult who was a healthcare worker with PCR-confirmed SARS-CoV-2 infection or an uninfected control (not recorded which).

This clonotype was observed a handful of times. CDR3 sequence (DNA): TGTGCCAGCAGTTACGCGATGACTAGCGGGAGGAGCTACGAGCAGTACTTC. Translated: CASSYAMTSGRSYEQYF. V is TRBV6-2 or TRBV6-3 and J is TRBJ2-7; 13 bases line up with TRBD2. Trimming at V came to 2 bases and at J to 3 bases, leaving 7 bases not matched to a gene. The CDR3 extends over 17 amino acids. Germline V gene lookup returns CDR1 MNHEY and CDR2 SVGEGT.

This clonotype was seen only a few times. The rearrangement uses TRBV11-3 and TRBJ1-1; unclear D gene. CDR1 and CDR2 (germline): SGHNT, YENEEA. The CDR3 loop spans 15 amino acids. The ends were cut back, 7 bases at V and 4 bases at J, with 19 bases in the middle. The CDR3 spells CASNPLHGTGTEAFF. The CDR3 nucleotides are TGTGCCAGCAACCCCTTACACGGAACGGGCACTGAAGCTTTCTTT.

This clonotype was counted a few times. V is TRBV9 and J is TRBJ2-2; D unresolved. This CDR3 has 13 residues. Germline V gene lookup returns CDR1 SGDLS and CDR2 YYNGEE. V lost 0 bases and J lost 7, with 7 bases in between. The CDR3 loop reads CASSVVMRGELFF. CDR3 nucleotides: TGTGCCAGCAGCGTAGTCATGCGCGGGGAGCTGTTTTTT. Full variable domain (missing parts from reference TRBV9 and TRBJ2-2): DSGVTQTPKHLITATGQRVTLRCSPRSGDLSVYWYQQSLDQGLQFLIQYYNGEERAKGNILERFSAQQFPDLHSELNLSSLELGDSALYFCASSVVMRGELFFGEGSRLTVL.

The V gene is TRBV11-2, the J gene TRBJ2-5; 7 bases are a match to TRBD2. V was pared by 1 base and J by 3 bases, with 11 bases of the junction left unmatched. There are 17 residues in the CDR3. Per germline, CDR1 SGHAT and CDR2 FQNNGV. CDR3 sequence (DNA): TGTGCCAGCAGCTTAGGGTTACGGCTAGCGGCTAAAGAGACCCAGTACTTC. It encodes CASSLGLRLAAKETQYF.

Only a few counts were recorded for this clonotype. The gene calls are TRBV7-2 and TRBJ1-5; 9 nucleotides align to TRBD1. From germline, CDR1 is SGHTA and CDR2 FQGNSA. The CDR3 has 15 residues. With 6 bases clipped from V and 6 bases from J, the junction kept 9 bases outside the gene matches. The DNA for the CDR3 is TGTGCCAGCAGTTTCACAGGGGGCTTGACTCAGCCCCAGCATTTT. It is translated as CASSFTGGLTQPQHF.

This clonotype was seen only a few times. The rearrangement uses TRBV4-3 and TRBJ2-6; the D gene is possibly TRBD1 (6 bases). From germline, CDR1 is LGHNA and CDR2 YSLEER. This CDR3 region has 16 residues. The V end lost 0 bases, the J end lost 4 bases, and 10 bases lay between the germline ends. The CDR3 protein is CASSQEGGTGANVLTF. DNA of the CDR3: TGCGCCAGCAGCCAAGAAGGGGGAACCGGGGCCAACGTCCTGACTTTC.

This clonotype was picked up many times. The chain combines TRBV7-2 with TRBJ1-2; D is perhaps TRBD1 (5 bases). This CDR3 is 12 amino acids long. Germline loops: CDR1 SGHTA, CDR2 FQGNSA. V was clipped by 4 bases and J by 2 bases, with 5 bases between them. The CDR3 region has the DNA TGTGCCAGCAGCTCAGGGAACTATGGCTACACCTTC. Protein sequence: CASSSGNYGYTF.

CDR3 amino acids: CASSPGLTGETQYF. The CDR3 coding sequence is TGTGCCAGCAGCCCCGGACTTACCGGAGAGACCCAGTACTTC. This chain uses TRBV7-2 with TRBJ2-5, with D possibly being TRBD2 (5 bases). The CDR3 sequence is 14 residues long. With 5 bases removed from V and 4 bases from J, the gap between germline ends came to 14 bases. CDR1 and CDR2 (germline): SGHTA, FQGNSA.

The chain carries TRBV25-1 and TRBJ2-5, with D tentatively TRBD1 (5 bases). V lost 1 base, J lost 3 bases, and 9 bases lay in between. This CDR3 has 14 residues. Germline V gene data show CDR1 as MGHDK and CDR2 as SYGVNS. The CDR3 bases are TGTGCCAGCAGTGAATTACAGGTAGAAGAGACCCAGTACTTC. It codes for CASSELQVEETQYF.

V gene TRBV29-1 combines with J gene TRBJ1-2; no firm D call. The CDR3 sequence is 12 residues long. The germline gives CDR1 SQVTM, CDR2 ANQGSEA. The V end was cut by 4 bases, the J end by 6 bases, with 12 bases between. CDR3: CSVVGRSHGYTF. CDR3 nucleotides: TGCAGCGTTGTGGGCAGGAGTCATGGCTACACCTTC.

This clonotype was picked up a small number of times. In DNA form, the CDR3 reads TGTGCCAGCAGCTTATCGGCCCCCCGCGGAGAGACCCAGTACTTC. Translated, it gives CASSLSAPRGETQYF. The chain combines TRBV7-8 with TRBJ2-5, with unresolved D. V lost 2 bases, J lost 4 bases, and 14 bases lay in between. The CDR3 extends over 15 amino acids. CDR1 and CDR2 from the germline V gene are SGHVS and FQNEAQ.